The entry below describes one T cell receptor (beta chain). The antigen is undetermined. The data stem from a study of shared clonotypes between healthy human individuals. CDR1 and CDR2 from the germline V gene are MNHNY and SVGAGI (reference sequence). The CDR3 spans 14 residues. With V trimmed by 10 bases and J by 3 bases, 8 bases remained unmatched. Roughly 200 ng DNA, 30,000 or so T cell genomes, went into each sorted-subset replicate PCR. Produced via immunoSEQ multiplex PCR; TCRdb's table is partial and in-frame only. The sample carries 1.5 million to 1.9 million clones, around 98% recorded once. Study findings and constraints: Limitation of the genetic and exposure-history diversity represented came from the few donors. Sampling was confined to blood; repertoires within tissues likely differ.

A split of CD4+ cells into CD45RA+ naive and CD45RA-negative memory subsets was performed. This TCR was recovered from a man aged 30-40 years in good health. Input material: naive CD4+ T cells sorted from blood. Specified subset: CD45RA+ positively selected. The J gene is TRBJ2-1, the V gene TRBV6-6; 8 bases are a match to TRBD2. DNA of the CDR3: TGTGCCATTTCCCTAGCGGGCCGCTACAATGAGCAGTTCTTC. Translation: CAISLAGRYNEQFF.